This T cell receptor beta chain was identified in a study of cytomegalovirus exposure and HLA in healthy donors. This clone was counted a few times. The PCR employed 60 Vbeta primers together with 13 Jbeta primers. Libraries were prepared by immunoSEQ multiplex PCR; TCRdb keeps only in-frame clonotypes and omits some of them. The sample consists of about 200,000 clones, around four fifths of them appearing once. The sequencing input was PBMCs. The clonotype originates from a middle-aged man in good health and CMV-seronegative.

The CDR3 DNA is TGCGCCAGCAGCCAAGCCTTGACACTCAATGAAAAACTGTTTTTT. Translating it yields CASSQALTLNEKLFF. This rearrangement joins TRBV4-1 to TRBJ1-4; D is uncertain. Germline V lookup: CDR1 MGHRA, CDR2 YSYEKL. Trimming cost V 1 base and J 5 bases, with 11 bases left between them. The length of the CDR3 is 15 residues.